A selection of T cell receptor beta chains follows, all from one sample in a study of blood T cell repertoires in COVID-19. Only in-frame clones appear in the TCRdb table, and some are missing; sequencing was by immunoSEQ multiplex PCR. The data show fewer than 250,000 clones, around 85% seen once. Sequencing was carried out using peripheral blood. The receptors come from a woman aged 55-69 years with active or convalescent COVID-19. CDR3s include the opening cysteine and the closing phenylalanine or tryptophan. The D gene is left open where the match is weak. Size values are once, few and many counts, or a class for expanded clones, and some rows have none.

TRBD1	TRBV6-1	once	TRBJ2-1	TGTGCCAGCAGTGAACCCCCGCCCGGGACAGGGGTGTATGAGCAGTTCTTC	CASSEPPPGTGVYEQFF
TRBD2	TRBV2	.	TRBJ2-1	TGTGCCAGCCGGTTTGCGGGAGTCATAAATGAGCAGTTCTTC	CASRFAGVINEQFF
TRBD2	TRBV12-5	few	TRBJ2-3	TGTGCTAGTTCCGGGCTAGCGGGCACAGATACGCAGTATTTT	CASSGLAGTDTQYF
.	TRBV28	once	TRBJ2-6	TGTGCCAGCAGTTCGCACCCCGGGTTGGGGGCCAACGTCCTGACTTTC	CASSSHPGLGANVLTF
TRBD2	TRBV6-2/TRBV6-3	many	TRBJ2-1	TGTGCCAGCAGTTTAGCGGGGGGGCTCTATGAGCAGTTCTTC	CASSLAGGLYEQFF
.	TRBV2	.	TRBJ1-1	TGTGCCAGCAGTGCCCGGAGCACTGAAGCTTTCTTT	CASSARSTEAFF
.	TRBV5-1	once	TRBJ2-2	TGCGCCACCACAACGGGGGTCGGGGAGCTGTTTTTT	CATTTGVGELFF
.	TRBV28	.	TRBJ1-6	TGTGCCAGCAGTTTGGTAGGGGTGAAGTCACCCCTCCACTTT	CASSLVGVKSPLHF
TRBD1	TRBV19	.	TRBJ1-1	TGTGCCAGTAGTACCGGACAGGGGAGGAGGGTGAACACTGAAGCTTTCTTT	CASSTGQGRRVNTEAFF
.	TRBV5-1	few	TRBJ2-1	TGCGCCAGCGGTGGGCAGGGCGGCTGGGATGAGCAGTTCTTC	CASGGQGGWDEQFF